These T cell receptor beta chains were read from a single sample in a study of coeliac disease. Assay: immunoSEQ multiplex PCR; the TCRdb copy retains only in-frame clones and omits some. The repertoire holds approximately 8,500 clones, with 57% as singletons. The sequenced sample was intraepithelial lymphocytes from the gut. Receptors were obtained from a woman in her sixties or seventies with celiac disease. The CDR3 runs from the conserved cysteine through the conserved F or W. D genes are given only for firm matches. Only some rows state a clone size, as once, few, many or a class for expanded clones.

d_gene: TRBD1
abundance: few
j_gene: TRBJ2-4
v_gene: TRBV27
CDR3aa: CATKTRGTGRNIQYF
CDR3nt: TGTGCCACCAAGACCCGCGGGACAGGGAGAAACATTCAGTACTTC

d_gene: TRBD2
abundance: .
j_gene: TRBJ2-1
v_gene: TRBV27
CDR3aa: CASNPGGYYNEQFF
CDR3nt: TGTGCCAGCAACCCGGGAGGGTATTACAATGAGCAGTTCTTC

d_gene: .
abundance: .
j_gene: TRBJ2-3
v_gene: TRBV14
CDR3aa: CASSQDSVSTQYF
CDR3nt: TGTGCCAGCAGCCAGGATAGCGTCAGTACGCAGTATTTT

d_gene: .
abundance: .
j_gene: TRBJ1-6
v_gene: TRBV1
CDR3aa: CTSSQDAKGREGSPLHF
CDR3nt: TGCACCAGCAGCCAAGACGCGAAGGGGCGCGAAGGTTCACCCCTCCACTTT

d_gene: TRBD2
abundance: .
j_gene: TRBJ2-1
v_gene: TRBV9
CDR3aa: CASSVGGGVENEQFF
CDR3nt: TGTGCCAGCAGCGTGGGGGGGGGTGTAGAAAATGAGCAGTTCTTC

d_gene: .
abundance: few
j_gene: TRBJ1-1
v_gene: TRBV9
CDR3aa: CASSVEGGGTTEAFF
CDR3nt: TGTGCCAGCAGCGTAGAGGGAGGGGGAACGACTGAAGCTTTCTTT

d_gene: TRBD2
abundance: .
j_gene: TRBJ2-5
v_gene: TRBV7-2
CDR3aa: CASSLEVVGGRETQYF
CDR3nt: TGTGCCAGCAGCTTAGAGGTTGTGGGGGGGAGGGAGACCCAGTACTTC

d_gene: TRBD2
abundance: few
j_gene: TRBJ2-5
v_gene: TRBV29-1
CDR3aa: CSARGSGSGWETQYF
CDR3nt: TGCAGCGCCCGGGGTAGCGGGAGTGGTTGGGAGACCCAGTACTTC

d_gene: TRBD1
abundance: .
j_gene: TRBJ2-1
v_gene: TRBV29-1
CDR3aa: CSVYLTGHNEQFF
CDR3nt: TGCAGCGTTTACTTGACAGGGCACAATGAGCAGTTCTTC

d_gene: TRBD2
abundance: .
j_gene: TRBJ2-7
v_gene: TRBV10-1
CDR3aa: CASSETSGSIEQYF
CDR3nt: TGCGCCAGCAGTGAGACTAGCGGGAGCATCGAGCAGTACTTC

d_gene: .
abundance: .
j_gene: TRBJ1-1
v_gene: TRBV5-4
CDR3aa: CASSPWGGAPEAFF
CDR3nt: TGTGCCAGCAGCCCCTGGGGGGGGGCCCCTGAAGCTTTCTTT

d_gene: .
abundance: .
j_gene: TRBJ1-3
v_gene: TRBV18
CDR3aa: CASSADSPGNTIYF
CDR3nt: TGTGCCAGCTCCGCCGACTCCCCTGGAAACACCATATATTTT

d_gene: .
abundance: .
j_gene: TRBJ2-3
v_gene: TRBV9
CDR3aa: CASSVLSFADTQYF
CDR3nt: TGTGCCAGCAGCGTTTTGAGTTTCGCAGATACGCAGTATTTT

d_gene: .
abundance: .
j_gene: TRBJ2-7
v_gene: TRBV14
CDR3aa: CASSQGWGRTYEQYF
CDR3nt: TGTGCCAGCAGCCAAGGGTGGGGCAGGACCTACGAGCAGTACTTC

d_gene: .
abundance: .
j_gene: TRBJ2-1
v_gene: TRBV9
CDR3aa: CASSLPQAGGSYNEQFF
CDR3nt: TGTGCCAGCAGCCTGCCCCAGGCAGGAGGGTCCTACAATGAGCAGTTCTTC

d_gene: .
abundance: few
j_gene: TRBJ2-1
v_gene: TRBV19
CDR3aa: CASSIAGDNVNEQFF
CDR3nt: TGTGCCAGTAGTATAGCCGGGGACAATGTCAATGAGCAGTTCTTC

d_gene: .
abundance: few
j_gene: TRBJ1-2
v_gene: TRBV23-1
CDR3aa: CASRVPRADYGYTF
CDR3nt: TGCGCCAGCAGGGTCCCCAGGGCAGACTATGGCTACACCTTC

d_gene: .
abundance: few
j_gene: TRBJ2-5
v_gene: TRBV7-3
CDR3aa: CASSLLGTLGDSETQYF
CDR3nt: TGTGCCAGCAGCTTACTCGGGACATTGGGAGATAGTGAGACCCAGTACTTC